Listed below are T cell receptor beta chains from one sample, sequenced in a study of cytomegalovirus exposure and HLA in healthy donors. Libraries were prepared by immunoSEQ multiplex PCR; TCRdb keeps only in-frame clonotypes and omits some of them. The sample shows 100,000 or so clones, roughly 70% of them seen only once. Sequenced material: PBMCs. These receptors originate from a woman aged 18-29 years in good health and CMV-seropositive. The conserved cysteine and the conserved F or W are not part of the CDR3 here.

J gene	V gene	CDR3 length	CDR3 protein
TRBJ2-1	TRBV7-3	12	ASSSGTGPSEQF
TRBJ2-7	TRBV4-1	12	ASSFHRDSGEQY
TRBJ2-2	TRBV6-5	11	ASRVAGTGELF
TRBJ2-1	TRBV5-1	13	ASSLGQGAYNEQF
TRBJ1-4	TRBV7-8	15	ASSPARTGGYLEKLF
TRBJ2-1	TRBV4-3	15	ASSQESGNRGFDEQF
TRBJ2-2	TRBV6-5	10	ASSFTTGELF
TRBJ1-2	TRBV30	12	AWSVQGPLYGYT
TRBJ2-2	TRBV21-1	11	ASMTTNTGELF
TRBJ1-1	TRBV30	13	AWSRQGSMNTEAF
TRBJ2-5	TRBV6-1	11	ASIGWGEETQY
TRBJ2-1	TRBV5-1	12	ASSLARQDNEQF
TRBJ2-1	TRBV30	14	AWRLGQPPTYNEQF
TRBJ1-2	TRBV6-5	12	ASSYSNRLYGYT
TRBJ2-1	TRBV28	12	ASREDAFSNEQF
TRBJ2-7	TRBV19	13	ASTSAGTGVYEQY
TRBJ2-2	TRBV27	13	ASSPISGYTGELF
TRBJ2-7	TRBV2	9	ASRGGGAPY
TRBJ2-1	TRBV14	15	ASSRIKGTSEDNEQF
TRBJ2-7	TRBV4-2	15	ASSQPGGTGSSYEQY
TRBJ1-2	TRBV5-1	13	ASSSDRGEIYGYT
TRBJ1-4	TRBV28	12	ASSSTGFGEKLF
TRBJ2-7	TRBV6-5	13	ASSYEGTGGYEQY
TRBJ2-1	TRBV7-3	15	ASSLGAGGPKGAEQF
TRBJ1-1	TRBV27	12	ASTKEAGNTEAF
TRBJ2-2	TRBV4-3	13	ASSQPYRAGGELF
TRBJ1-4	TRBV5-1	12	ASSGQGANEKLF
TRBJ2-1	TRBV4-1	15	ASSQDTLAGGLGEQF
TRBJ2-7	TRBV6-4	12	ASKNPSAGDEQY
TRBJ1-1	TRBV6-4	12	ASSDGQGAEEAF
TRBJ2-5	TRBV10-1	12	ASSGRQGQETQY
TRBJ1-2	TRBV27	10	ASSSDRVGYT
TRBJ2-7	TRBV7-9	13	ASSRLTGPRDEQY
TRBJ2-3	TRBV25-1	14	ASSESRGAGPDTQY
TRBJ2-4	TRBV27	13	ASSLFEGDKNIQY
TRBJ1-3	TRBV28	14	ASSLPLGGSGNTIY
TRBJ1-5	TRBV28	14	ASSFVAAGGNQPQH
TRBJ2-7	TRBV5-1	13	ASSLGGQGEREQY
TRBJ1-2	TRBV2	13	ASSAGQRSNYGYT
TRBJ2-7	TRBV29-1	13	SVEQLAGVSYEQY
TRBJ2-5	TRBV5-1	13	ASSLWTAGEETQY
TRBJ1-1	TRBV29-1	9	SVQGNTEAF
TRBJ1-5	TRBV2	14	ASSADGVWSNQPQH
TRBJ1-5	TRBV28	12	ASSLFEGDQPQH
TRBJ1-2	TRBV6-1	14	ASSETTGGRGYGYT
TRBJ2-3	TRBV4-1	14	ASSQGTSGDTDTQY
TRBJ1-5	TRBV7-8	14	ASSDGTGRGNQPQH